Reported below is one TCR beta chain. What this receptor recognizes is not known. One base away there is no much larger clone; base qualities are not given. What the time point label conveys for this sample: about 28 days (+/-7) after the second vaccine dose. AZD1222 recipients given second doses at about 4 weeks or at about 12 weeks were pooled, since spike-specific TCR depth and breadth were not found to differ between the two schedules. Vaccinee samples were obtained from the UK trials COV001 and COV002, which included a single-blind randomized controlled phase 2/3 trial of AZD1222 (ChAdOx1 nCoV-19) in healthy adults. For TCRbeta chain sequencing, PBMC samples from trial participants were taken at day 0 and at day 28 after the second dose. The data were taken from a study of T cell responses to AZD1222 COVID-19 vaccine (dated by TCRdb to the early 2020s). As for the study more broadly: A total of about 250 trial participants underwent TCR sequencing, of whom around 210 had received two doses of AZD1222 and about 26 had received two doses of the MenACWY control vaccine. Trial participants were enrolled into age subgroups of 18-55, 56-69 and 70-plus years, which contained around 150, 29 and 61 TCR-sequenced participants, respectively. The investigation overall reported the following: A significant rise in spike-specific TCR breadth and depth was observed after two AZD1222 doses relative to day 0 and relative to MenACWY recipients. No day 14 peak-response samples were available, so repertoires were characterized only after the peak T cell response. Most participants were white British and females outnumbered males, and the authors suggested that clonal diversity may have been underestimated. Vaccine-associated CD4 TCRs spanned the whole spike protein, with dominant responses in regions 160-218 and 743-854. In the small 56-69-year group, the increase in depth fell short of significance, most likely because of low power. Nearly half of unique spike-specific TCRs reportedly recognized epitopes outside regions mutated in the B.1.351 and B.1.1.7 variants. Conclusions about previously exposed vaccinees are limited because only a handful of AZD1222 recipients were SARS-CoV-2 seropositive at baseline.

The CDR3 regions of human TCRbeta chains were analyzed by immunosequencing. The original methods were these. TCRs in the repertoires were matched against a reference library of SARS-CoV-2-specific TCRs that had been generated with the MIRA antigen-specificity platform. Breadth meant the fraction of unique TCRs that were SARS-CoV-2-associated, whereas depth meant the fraction of total T cells that were SARS-CoV-2-associated. Using the MIRA data, each spike-specific TCR was mapped to the spike region that the TCR reacts to and placed in a CD4 or CD8 class. Log10-transformed breadth and depth values were compared by one-way ANOVA with Sidak's multiple comparisons tests. Entries here come from immuneACCESS through TCRdb and include only in-frame sequences with V and J called. Some clones fail to appear in such tables; in the studies checked, an unresolved V gene covers under half of the shortfall, and the cause of the remainder is unknown. Clone size and the V and J calls come from that table; the DNA yielded D and trimming. The sample has roughly 99,000 clones on record, roughly 90% of them singletons. The ten largest clones represent 8% to 9.5% of the sample.

Counted from cysteine to phenylalanine, this CDR3 has 13 amino acids. CDR3 DNA is the only sequence kept; it has 39 bases, read in frame from the first base. V gives up 1 base and J gives up 0 bases, and the segment between their germline ends measures 1 base. The germline V gene encodes CDR1 LNHDA and CDR2 SQIVND (reference sequence). Recombination connected TRBV19 to TRBJ1-5, with the identity of the D gene unclear. The source was peripheral blood, collected 28 days after the second AZD1222 dose. This clonotype was sampled from an adult who received the AZD1222 COVID-19 vaccine. The CDR3 here reads CASSIASNQPQHF. The DNA sequence is TGTGCCAGTAGTATAGCTAGCAATCAGCCCCAGCATTTT.